The T cell receptor beta chain described here comes from a study of T cell responses to AZD1222 COVID-19 vaccine. Profiled with immunoSEQ multiplex PCR; TCRdb holds only in-frame clones, not every one. The sample consists of roughly 100,000 clones, about 93% of them appearing once. Trimming stripped 11 bases from V and 2 bases from J, with 9 bases between. There are 11 residues in the CDR3. Germline values: CDR1 MDHEN, CDR2 SYDVKM. The sequences come from peripheral blood, collected on day 0 of AZD1222 vaccination. The V and J genes are TRBV28 and TRBJ1-2; a weak D match, TRBD1 (5 bases). The sequence was obtained from an adult in good health. The CDR3, as DNA: TGTGCCGGGGCAGGGAACTATGGCTACACCTTC. Its translation is CAGAGNYGYTF.